These 24 T cell receptor beta chains originate from one sample sequenced in a study of blood T cells in healthy people across ages. Together with a sample-barcoded 5' primer, a J-beta primer mix was included in a second PCR lasting roughly 7 to 11 cycles. TCRdb analysed the 5' RACE reads with MiXCR anew, one entry per CDR3 protein. The table shows more than 650,000 distinct CDR3 sequences, with 20% to 25% occurring only once. Specimen: blood. The receptor set was obtained from a man aged 65 to 85 in good health.

This clonotype was seen at least ten times. This chain connects TRBV6-4 to TRBJ2-7; D not resolved. Germline V gene sequence: CDR1 MRHNA, CDR2 SNTAGT. The germline V and J ends were trimmed by 6 bases and 3 bases, with 6 bases remaining between them. This CDR3 has 11 amino acids. Here the CDR3 reads CASSGLYEQYF. In DNA, the CDR3 is TGTGCCAGCAGCGGGCTCTACGAGCAGTACTTC.

This clonotype has just a few counts. The gene calls are TRBV4-1 and TRBJ1-1; D perhaps matches TRBD1 (5 bases). The V gene's germline CDR1 is MGHRA and CDR2 YSYEKL. Trimming removed 10 bases from V and 8 bases from J, with 14 bases in between. The CDR3 has 11 amino acids. The CDR3 DNA follows: TGCGCCATGCAAGGGGACGCCGAAGCTTTCTTT. Protein sequence: CAMQGDAEAFF.

The V call is TRBV10-3, the J call TRBJ2-3; 10 positions agree with TRBD1. This CDR3 has 15 residues. The J segment lost 1 base and the V segment lost 6 bases, leaving 4 bases of the junction unmatched. Germline V gene lookup returns CDR1 ENHRY and CDR2 SYGVKD. CDR3 residues: CAIRGQGLGTDTQYF. In nucleotides, the CDR3 is TGTGCCATCAGGGGACAGGGGTTGGGCACAGATACGCAGTATTTT.

This clonotype occurred many times. V usage is TRBV5-1 and J usage is TRBJ1-1, with D possibly matching TRBD1 (5 bases). Trimming took 4 bases from V and 1 from J, leaving 17 bases between them. There are 16 residues in the CDR3. Germline values: CDR1 SGHRS, CDR2 YFSETQ. The CDR3 protein is CASSAQPRGGNTEAFF. The DNA of the CDR3 is TGCGCCAGCAGCGCCCAACCCCGGGGGGGGAACACTGAAGCTTTCTTT.

This clonotype was observed a few times. The chain joins TRBV3-1 to TRBJ2-4; TRBD1 matches at 7 bases. From germline, CDR1 is LGHDT and CDR2 YNNKEL (reference sequence). The CDR3 covers 16 residues. The J segment lost 4 bases and the V segment lost 1 base, leaving 7 bases of the junction unmatched. The CDR3 sequence is CASSQGTGALKNIQYF. CDR3 sequence (DNA): TGTGCCAGCAGCCAAGGCACAGGGGCACTGAAAAACATTCAGTACTTC.

This clonotype was observed many times. This chain links TRBV18 with TRBJ2-5, with 7 bases fitting TRBD2. V lost 0 bases to trimming and J lost 1 base; unmatched junction nucleotides: 11. The germline V gene encodes CDR1 KGHSH and CDR2 LQKENI. The CDR3 sequence is 18 residues long. CDR3 sequence (DNA): TGTGCCAGCTCACCACCGCTCTGGGCTAGCGGATCCCAAGAGACCCAGTACTTC. Its protein is CASSPPLWASGSQETQYF.

This chain links TRBV6-6 with TRBJ1-4; TRBD1 matches at 9 bases. With 11 bases clipped from V and 4 bases from J, the junction kept 5 bases outside the gene matches. CDR3 length: 13 residues. The germline V gene encodes CDR1 MNHNY and CDR2 SVGAGI (reference sequence). As DNA, the CDR3 is TGTGCCGGCCGGACAGGGGATAATGAAAAACTGTTTTTT. Its protein product is CAGRTGDNEKLFF.

A note on this clonotype: The germline gene is not matched at one end of the junction; a read error may be the cause. The chain carries TRBV7-9 and TRBJ1-3; unclear D gene. Germline V gene sequence: CDR1 SEHNR, CDR2 FQNEAQ (reference sequence). This CDR3 has 15 residues. CDR3 amino acids: CASSRAQNSGTTIYF. The CDR3 nucleotides read TGTGCCAGCAGCCGTGCTCAAAACTCTGGAACCACCATATATTTT.

This clonotype was observed a handful of times. The chain links TRBV24-1 to TRBJ2-3; 8 bases are a match to TRBD1. The CDR3 runs 14 residues. Trimming at V came to 9 bases and at J to 2 bases, leaving 6 bases not matched to a gene. Germline V gene sequence: CDR1 KGHDR, CDR2 SFDVKD. CDR3 bases: TGTGCCACCCGACAGGGGCCTTTCACAGATACGCAGTATTTT. Amino acids: CATRQGPFTDTQYF.

This clonotype has just one count. This chain connects TRBV12-3 or TRBV12-4 to TRBJ2-1, with D hard to call. The CDR3 runs to 12 residues. The V end was cut by 6 bases, the J end by 9 bases, with 12 bases between. The CDR3 is CASSNYPTEQFF. In DNA form, the CDR3 reads TGTGCCAGCAGCAACTACCCAACTGAGCAGTTCTTC.

J is TRBJ1-2 and V is TRBV6-5, with D possibly matching TRBD1 (6 bases). Germline values: CDR1 MNHEY, CDR2 SVGAGI. V gave up 10 bases and J gave up 0 bases, with 15 bases separating them. The CDR3 consists of 14 residues. The chain's CDR3 is CATRTATSNYGYTF. The CDR3 nucleotides read TGTGCCACCCGGACAGCAACCTCTAACTATGGCTACACCTTC.

This sequence joins TRBV5-6 and TRBJ1-1, with D perhaps TRBD1 (5 bases). Germline lookup yields CDR1 SGHDT and CDR2 YYEEEE. The ends were cut back, 3 bases at V and 6 bases at J, with 15 bases in the middle. The CDR3 spans 14 residues. In DNA, the CDR3 is TGTGCCAGCAGCTGGGGCAGGGTGGGGGCTGAAGCTTTCTTT. Translating gives CASSWGRVGAEAFF.

The genes are TRBV29-1 and TRBJ1-5; the D is unclear. With 4 bases removed from V and 4 bases from J, the gap between germline ends came to 8 bases. Germline assignment: CDR1 SQVTM and CDR2 ANQGSEA. The CDR3 length is 12 residues. CDR3 DNA: TGCAGCGTTGGGCGGCAAAATCAGCCCCAGCATTTT. Protein: CSVGRQNQPQHF.

J is TRBJ2-3 and V is TRBV7-9; the match to TRBD2 covers 8 bases. Germline trimming cut 2 bases from V and 6 bases from J; bases unmatched to any gene: 10. The CDR3 covers 16 residues. CDR1 and CDR2 from the germline V gene are SEHNR and FQNEAQ (reference sequence). The CDR3 coding sequence is TGTGCCAGCAGCTTATCGGGACTAGGGACATCGGATACGCAGTATTTT. Translating gives CASSLSGLGTSDTQYF.

This clonotype was detected only a few times. The chain has TRBV12-3 or TRBV12-4 and TRBJ1-2; D not resolved. V was trimmed by 3 bases and J by 10 bases, leaving 9 bases between them. The CDR3 length is 11 residues. The CDR3 reads CASSLEGTYTF. DNA of the CDR3: TGTGCCAGCAGTTTGGAGGGAACCTACACCTTC.

This sequence joins TRBV7-2 and TRBJ2-7; TRBD1 is a possible D gene (5 bases). Trimming removed 2 bases from V and 4 bases from J, with 18 bases in between. The CDR3 has 16 residues. The germline gives CDR1 SGHTA, CDR2 FQGNSA. CDR3 coding DNA: TGTGCCAGCAGCTTAACAGGTCCTATCCCATTTTACGAGCAGTACGTC. Its translation: CASSLTGPIPFYEQYV.

As regards this clonotype: This may be a read error, as it is one base from a much larger clone. The conserved phenylalanine or tryptophan normally closing the CDR3 is absent here, so this likely arose from a read error. The chain couples TRBV2 to TRBJ2-3; the match to TRBD2 covers 12 bases. The CDR3 is made up of 14 amino acids. V lost 6 bases to trimming and J lost 4 bases; unmatched junction nucleotides: 2. The germline V gene has CDR1 SNHLY and CDR2 FYNNEI. The CDR3 region has the DNA TGTGCCAGCAGGACTAGCGGGAGCGCAGATACGCAGTATCTT. This encodes CASRTSGSADTQYL.

A few counts support this clonotype. V usage is TRBV5-1 and J usage is TRBJ2-5; no clear D gene. V lost 5 bases, J lost 2 bases, and 16 bases lay in between. The CDR3 is 15 residues long. Germline assignment: CDR1 SGHRS and CDR2 YFSETQ. CDR3 region: CASSRTNTPQETQYF. For the CDR3, the DNA is TGCGCCAGCAGTCGGACCAATACGCCTCAAGAGACCCAGTACTTC.

This clonotype was detected once. The genes are TRBV6-1 and TRBJ2-5; either TRBD1 or TRBD2 may supply D (5 bases each). The CDR3 has 17 residues. The V end lost 6 bases, the J end lost 7 bases, and 27 bases lay between the germline ends. Germline CDR1 reads MNHNS; CDR2 reads SASEGT. CDR3 in amino acids: CASSNEGTGPKERTQYF. Written as DNA, the CDR3 is TGTGCCAGCAGCAACGAGGGGACGGGACCAAAAGAGAGGACCCAGTACTTC.

This clonotype was seen a handful of times. This chain links TRBV18 with TRBJ1-4; no clear D gene. V was cut by 1 base and J by 4 bases, with 13 bases left in between. Germline values: CDR1 KGHSH, CDR2 LQKENI. The CDR3 length is 16 residues. The CDR3 DNA reads TGTGCCAGCTCACCACGGACCCCAGGCGGTAATGAAAAACTGTTTTTT. It translates to CASSPRTPGGNEKLFF.

The table lists this clonotype with a few counts. The CDR3, as DNA: TGCAGTGCTAGAGACTTCCGGAGGGGGAGCACAGATACGCAGTATTTT. It specifies CSARDFRRGSTDTQYF. V gene TRBV20-1 combines with J gene TRBJ2-3; tentatively, D is TRBD1 or TRBD2 (6 bases each). Per the germline V gene, CDR1 is DFQATT and CDR2 is SNEGSKA (reference sequence). The V end lost 0 bases, the J end lost 0 bases, and 13 bases lay between the germline ends. CDR3 length: 16 residues.

This chain joins TRBV28 and TRBJ2-4; the match to TRBD1 covers 7 bases. CDR1 is MDHEN, CDR2 SYDVKM, per germline. The CDR3 extends over 15 amino acids. V lost 3 bases to trimming and J lost 2 bases; unmatched junction nucleotides: 4. In DNA form, the CDR3 reads TGTGCCAGCAGTTTGCCAGGGGGTACCAAAAACATTCAGTACTTC. Translating gives CASSLPGGTKNIQYF.

For the CDR3, the DNA is TGTGCCAGCTCACCTAGACAGGGAGTCGTGAACACTGAAGCTTTCTTT. Its translation: CASSPRQGVVNTEAFF. The chain carries TRBV18 and TRBJ1-1; 7 nucleotides line up with TRBD1. The V gene's germline CDR1 is KGHSH and CDR2 LQKENI. This CDR3 comprises 16 residues. V lost 3 bases, J lost 0 bases, and 7 bases stayed unmatched.

J is TRBJ2-3 and V is TRBV20-1, with 7 bases aligning to TRBD1. The CDR3 has 15 residues. The trim removed 3 bases at V and 0 bases at J, leaving 6 bases unmatched. CDR1 and CDR2 (germline): DFQATT, SNEGSKA (reference sequence). The CDR3: CSASIRGTSTDTQYF. The CDR3, as DNA: TGCAGTGCTAGTATCAGGGGGACAAGCACAGATACGCAGTATTTT.